These T cell receptor beta chains were read from a single sample in a study of cytomegalovirus exposure and HLA in healthy donors. Clones were sequenced by immunoSEQ multiplex PCR, and TCRdb holds only the in-frame ones, with some missing. The sample lists around 140,000 clones; about 61% were seen once. Sequenced: PBMCs. The receptors were sampled from a woman aged 35 to 49 in good health and CMV-seronegative. CDR3s include the opening cysteine and the closing phenylalanine or tryptophan. A D gene is named only where the DNA matches it firmly. The size entry is marked missing in some rows and otherwise reads once, few, many or a size class.

cdr3_length clone_size j_call v_call d_call cdr3_nt cdr3_aa
18 NA TRBJ1-5 TRBV30 NA TGTGCCTGGAGTGTGGCAGGGGCGGGAGGATATAGCAATCAGCCCCAGCATTTT CAWSVAGAGGYSNQPQHF
13 NA TRBJ1-1 TRBV5-1 NA TGCGCCAGCAGCTCCCAGATGAACACTGAAGCTTTCTTT CASSSQMNTEAFF
13 NA TRBJ2-7 TRBV27 NA TGTGCCAGCATGGAGGTCCACTCCTACGAGCAGTACTTC CASMEVHSYEQYF
13 NA TRBJ1-1 TRBV27 NA TGTGCCAGCAGTTTCGGACAGAACACTGAAGCTTTCTTT CASSFGQNTEAFF
13 NA TRBJ2-7 TRBV29-1 TRBD2 TGCAGCGTTGATAGCGGGGGGACCTACGAGCAGTACTTC CSVDSGGTYEQYF
14 NA TRBJ2-2 TRBV30 NA TGTGCCTGGAGTGTGCATTCAACGGGCGGGGAGCTGTTTTTT CAWSVHSTGGELFF
17 NA TRBJ1-3 TRBV9 TRBD1 TGTGCCAGCAGCCAACCCCCGGGACAGGGGGCTTCGGACACCATATATTTT CASSQPPGQGASDTIYF
17 NA TRBJ2-1 TRBV4-3 NA TGCGCCAGCAGCCAACGTCCGGTAGGGGTCTCCTACAATGAGCAGTTCTTC CASSQRPVGVSYNEQFF
15 NA TRBJ1-3 TRBV28 NA TGTGCCAGCGGACGTGGGGCGCGGTCTGGAAACACCATATATTTT CASGRGARSGNTIYF
13 medium-sized TRBJ1-1 TRBV6-1 TRBD1 TGTGCCAGCAGCGACAGGGGGCTCACTGAAGCTTTCTTT CASSDRGLTEAFF
16 NA TRBJ2-6 TRBV5-1 TRBD1 TGCGCCAGCAACGGACAGGCAATCTCTGGGGCCAACGTCCTGACTTTC CASNGQAISGANVLTF